This TCR beta chain was found in a study of blood T cell repertoires in COVID-19. Study in general: The study drew acute and convalescent COVID-19 samples from the United States, Italy and Spain. The cDNA or gDNA used as material had been derived from T cells, B-cell-depleted T cells, or PBMCs.

The ends were cut back, 4 bases at V and 1 base at J, with 11 bases in the middle. This CDR3 has 15 amino acids. Germline V lookup: CDR1 SGHTA, CDR2 FQGNSA. As processed by the authors: It was from reference gene primer amplification that nucleated cell counts were estimated. Measured with immunoSEQ multiplex PCR; TCRdb has only the in-frame clones, and not every one. Clone size and the V and J calls come from that table; the DNA yielded D and trimming. The sample includes 75,000 to 100,000 clones, about 83% seen only once; the top ten take approximately 28%. The chain recombines TRBV7-2 with TRBJ2-4; TRBD2 is a possible D gene (6 bases). This clonotype originated in a woman aged 80 or older with acute or convalescent COVID-19. Sequencing input: peripheral blood. CDR3 DNA: TGTGCCAGCAGCTCCCGAGGAGGGGCCAAAAACATTCAGTACTTC. This sequence encodes CASSSRGGAKNIQYF.